A selection of T cell receptor beta chains follows, all from one sample in a study of early T cells in non-severe SARS-CoV-2 infection. TCRdb called the 5' RACE reads again in MiXCR, with one record for every CDR3 protein. Of 30,000 to 40,000 distinct CDR3 sequences in the sample, under 6% were seen once. The sequencing input was whole blood. The receptor set was obtained from an adult who was a healthcare worker with PCR-confirmed SARS-CoV-2 infection or an uninfected control (not recorded which). Each CDR3 is given with its conserved first and last residue. The order of the fields is V gene, D gene, CDR3 protein. A D gene is named only where the DNA matches it firmly.

V: TRBV5-1; D: NA; CDR3: CASSPGVDKGGYTF
V: TRBV12-3/TRBV12-4; D: TRBD1; CDR3: CASSLRDREFGEKLFF
V: TRBV20-1; D: TRBD2; CDR3: CSAIRAGVYNEQFF
V: TRBV6-2/TRBV6-3; D: NA; CDR3: CASSWDPNNSPLHF
V: TRBV14; D: NA; CDR3: CASSQGTGTYEQYF
V: TRBV6-6; D: TRBD1; CDR3: CAGQGQGATGELFF
V: TRBV11-2; D: NA; CDR3: CASSSLGRTGEQFF
V: TRBV7-9; D: NA; CDR3: CASSLEAQHNEQFF
V: TRBV14; D: NA; CDR3: CASSQVTGTEAFF
V: TRBV11-2; D: NA; CDR3: CASSFGIFYGYTF
V: TRBV28; D: NA; CDR3: CASKTVSTGELFF
V: TRBV20-1; D: TRBD2; CDR3: CSAIGTSGVTQETQYF
V: TRBV7-3; D: NA; CDR3: CASSSGTNSPLHF
V: TRBV12-3/TRBV12-4; D: TRBD1; CDR3: CASSPSSTGGARAFF
V: TRBV19; D: TRBD2; CDR3: CASTLSGGAVLNEQFF
V: TRBV27; D: NA; CDR3: CASSSQFRGRGNQPQHF
V: TRBV4-1; D: TRBD1; CDR3: CASSQEGQFNGYTF
V: TRBV6-1; D: NA; CDR3: CASSGSSDLEPQHF
V: TRBV29-1; D: NA; CDR3: CSCAGVRSEAFF
V: TRBV25-1; D: TRBD1; CDR3: CASREGQGAFF
V: TRBV29-1; D: NA; CDR3: CSVEGNGNTIYF
V: TRBV20-1; D: TRBD2; CDR3: CSAFTSGGTDTQYF
V: TRBV20-1; D: NA; CDR3: CSLRMSGTDTQYF
V: TRBV27; D: NA; CDR3: CASSEQDRLQISYEQYF
V: TRBV6-5; D: NA; CDR3: CASSYGGTRDSPLHF
V: TRBV6-5; D: NA; CDR3: CASNKQGRGIGELFF
V: TRBV6-1; D: NA; CDR3: CASTRRAGNGEQYF
V: TRBV15; D: NA; CDR3: CATSRSPTAFSSYEQYF